These 27 T cell receptor beta chains share one sample of origin, sequenced in a study of identical twins. MiXCR, run by TCRdb on the 5' RACE reads, gives a single entry per CDR3 protein. The sample holds hundreds of thousands of distinct CDR3 sequences, 8% to 9% seen once. This same sample was also part of a study on yellow fever vaccine responses in identical twins.

The sequencing input was PBMCs. These receptors all come from a woman aged 18 to 35 in good health.

V is TRBV6-1 and J is TRBJ2-2; 7 positions match TRBD2. The CDR3 runs 14 residues. The J segment lost 5 bases and the V segment lost 7 bases, leaving 7 bases of the junction unmatched. Germline V gives CDR1 MNHNS, CDR2 SASEGT. CDR3 nucleotide sequence: TGTGCCAGCATTGATAGCGGGTTAACCGGGGAGCTGTTTTTT. Protein sequence: CASIDSGLTGELFF.

In this sample, this clonotype turned up many times. This chain joins TRBV3-1 and TRBJ1-1; no definite D call. Looked up from germline, CDR1 is LGHDT and CDR2 is YNNKEL (reference sequence). The CDR3 is 14 amino acids. Trimming cost V 4 bases and J 7 bases, with 16 bases left between them. CDR3 region: CASSRNVQPYEAFF. The CDR3 DNA is TGTGCCAGCAGCCGCAATGTTCAGCCATATGAAGCTTTCTTT.

This sequence joins TRBV25-1 and TRBJ2-5, with D unclear. The germline gives CDR1 MGHDK, CDR2 SYGVNS. Trimming cost V 1 base and J 0 bases, with 9 bases left between them. This CDR3 comprises 15 residues. The CDR3 loop reads CASSEWRNNQETQYF. In DNA, the CDR3 is TGTGCCAGCAGTGAATGGCGGAACAACCAAGAGACCCAGTACTTC.

This clonotype has a handful of counts. This chain uses TRBV6-1 with TRBJ2-3, with D tentatively TRBD2 (5 bases). The CDR3 spans 15 residues. V lost 5 bases, J lost 2 bases, and 14 bases lay in between. Per germline, CDR1 MNHNS and CDR2 SASEGT. DNA for the CDR3: TGTGCCAGCAGTAATACCGGACTTAACACAGATACGCAGTATTTT. Encoded protein: CASSNTGLNTDTQYF.

The chain links TRBV7-9 to TRBJ2-6; D ambiguous. There are 14 residues in the CDR3. Deletions cut 6 bases from V and 4 bases from J, with 10 bases between. Germline V gives CDR1 SEHNR, CDR2 FQNEAQ (reference sequence). DNA for the CDR3: TGTGCCAGCAGACTCACACCAGGGGCCAACGTCCTGACTTTC. Translation: CASRLTPGANVLTF.

This clonotype was observed a few times. This rearrangement joins TRBV27 to TRBJ2-7, with D perhaps matching TRBD2 (5 bases). Germline loops: CDR1 MNHEY, CDR2 SMNVEV (reference sequence). Trimming removed 4 bases from V and 5 bases from J, with 15 bases in between. The CDR3 sequence is 14 residues long. The CDR3 region is CASSSIIAPNEQYF. Written as DNA, the CDR3 is TGTGCCAGCAGTTCAATTATAGCGCCCAACGAGCAGTACTTC.

The chain has TRBV4-2 and TRBJ2-3; a weak D match, TRBD2 (5 bases). Trimming pared 4 bases from V and 1 base from J, leaving 12 bases between. Germline CDR1 reads LGHNA; CDR2 reads YNFKEQ. The CDR3 is made up of 15 amino acids. DNA for the CDR3: TGTGCCAGCAGCCCCGCTTCGGAGGGCACAGATACGCAGTATTTT. Residues: CASSPASEGTDTQYF.

This clonotype was counted at least ten times. The rearrangement joins TRBV12-3 or TRBV12-4 to TRBJ2-7; no clear D gene. This CDR3 is 11 amino acids long. V lost 2 bases and J lost 7, with 6 bases in between. The DNA of the CDR3 is TGTGCCAGCAGTTTAAGTGGGGAGCAGTACTTC. Its protein product is CASSLSGEQYF.

J is TRBJ1-1 and V is TRBV7-3; D is ambiguous. Trimming took 1 base from V and 1 from J, leaving 10 bases between them. Germline V lookup: CDR1 SGHTA, CDR2 FQGTGA. This CDR3 region has 15 residues. The CDR3 is CASSLMGLGNTEAFF. DNA of the CDR3: TGTGCCAGCAGCTTAATGGGGTTGGGGAACACTGAAGCTTTCTTT.

As DNA, the CDR3 is TGTGCCAGCAGCCGCTACGTCACAGATACGCAGTATTTT. This gives the protein CASSRYVTDTQYF. The genes are TRBV14 and TRBJ2-3; no reliable D call. The V and J ends lost 4 bases and 2 bases respectively, with 7 bases between them. The CDR3 has 13 amino acids. Per germline, CDR1 SGHDN and CDR2 FVKESK.

This clonotype has only a few counts. The CDR3: CASTTGVGTGNNEQFF. The DNA of the CDR3 is TGTGCCAGCACCACGGGAGTTGGAACAGGAAACAATGAGCAGTTCTTC. The J gene is TRBJ2-1, the V gene TRBV7-9, with D possibly being TRBD2 (6 bases). Deletions cut 7 bases from V and 5 bases from J, with 21 bases between. This CDR3 comprises 16 residues. Germline V gives CDR1 SEHNR, CDR2 FQNEAQ (reference sequence).

The chain has TRBV24-1 and TRBJ2-1; 9 bases are a match to TRBD2. The V and J ends lost 1 base and 4 bases, in that order; junction bases with no gene match: 7. Per the germline V gene, CDR1 is KGHDR and CDR2 is SFDVKD. The CDR3 is 17 residues long. The DNA for the CDR3 is TGTGCCACCAGTGATTTCCCCATCAGCGGGAGGTACAATGAGCAGTTCTTC. Translation: CATSDFPISGRYNEQFF.

In its sample, this clonotype was seen a few times. The DNA for the CDR3 is TGCGCCAGCAGCTTGGCGGTCGCGGGGGGGCCTAATGAGCAGTTCTTC. Its protein product is CASSLAVAGGPNEQFF. The chain combines TRBV5-1 with TRBJ2-1; 9 bases fit TRBD2. The junction had 8 bases not matched to a gene; V was cut back by 0 bases and J by 7 bases. Germline-derived CDR1 and CDR2 are SGHRS and YFSETQ. The CDR3 totals 16 residues.

V is TRBV11-2 and J is TRBJ2-7; no clear D gene. The CDR3 contains 13 residues. Trimming shortened V by 3 bases and J by 2 bases, and 8 bases separated the two germline ends. Germline CDR1 reads SGHAT; CDR2 reads FQNNGV. The CDR3: CASSLFPTYEQYF. CDR3 sequence (DNA): TGTGCCAGCAGCTTGTTTCCGACCTACGAGCAGTACTTC.

This chain links TRBV7-9 with TRBJ1-5, with D perhaps TRBD1 (5 bases). Germline-derived CDR1 and CDR2 are SEHNR and FQNEAQ (reference sequence). The V gene lost 7 bases and the J gene lost 3 bases, with 16 bases spanning the gap. This CDR3 region has 15 residues. CDR3 amino acids: CASTTGREPNQPQHF. CDR3 nucleotides: TGTGCCAGCACCACGGGGCGGGAACCCAATCAGCCCCAGCATTTT.

The rearrangement joins TRBV24-1 to TRBJ2-7; 8 bases agree with TRBD2. V shed 1 base, J shed 4 bases, and the junction held 11 bases outside the gene matches. Germline CDR1 is KGHDR and CDR2 is SFDVKD. The CDR3 totals 17 residues. The CDR3 DNA follows: TGTGCCACCAGTGATTTACCCTCCGGGGGGGCAAATTACGAGCAGTACTTC. Translated: CATSDLPSGGANYEQYF.

This clonotype was detected ten times or more. The chain has TRBV4-2 and TRBJ2-1; unclear D gene. Trimming took off 2 bases at V and 6 bases at J, with 5 bases between the two ends. Looked up from germline, CDR1 is LGHNA and CDR2 is YNFKEQ. The CDR3 loop spans 12 amino acids. The CDR3 sequence: CASSQTANEQFF. In DNA form, the CDR3 reads TGTGCCAGCAGCCAAACAGCCAATGAGCAGTTCTTC.

This clonotype was observed a handful of times. The V gene is TRBV7-9, the J gene TRBJ2-5; 7 bases are shared with TRBD1. V lost 3 bases, J lost 5 bases, and 3 bases stayed unmatched. The germline V gene has CDR1 SEHNR and CDR2 FQNEAQ (reference sequence). The CDR3 is 13 residues long. The CDR3 DNA follows: TGTGCCAGCAGCTTTATACAGGGGGAGACCCAGTACTTC. As protein: CASSFIQGETQYF.

There are a few counts of this clonotype. The J gene is TRBJ2-2, the V gene TRBV6-2 or TRBV6-3, with TRBD2 identical over 11 bases. Trimming took 1 base from V and 6 from J; bases not matched to a gene: 10. This CDR3 has 18 amino acids. CDR1 is MNHEY and CDR2 is SVGEGT in the germline V gene. CDR3 sequence: CASSYLLAGAFSSGELFF. Written as DNA, the CDR3 is TGTGCCAGCAGTTACTTACTAGCGGGAGCGTTTTCCTCCGGGGAGCTGTTTTTT.

This clonotype was counted a few times. V usage is TRBV9 and J usage is TRBJ2-1; D might be TRBD1 (5 bases). From germline, CDR1 is SGDLS and CDR2 YYNGEE. The CDR3 has 16 residues. V was trimmed by 0 bases and J by 7 bases, leaving 17 bases between them. CDR3 bases: TGTGCCAGCAGCGTAGTCCCCTCGAGCCCAGGGAATGAGCAGTTCTTC. Translation gives CASSVVPSSPGNEQFF.

This clonotype was observed a handful of times. CDR3 sequence (DNA): TGTGCCAGCAAGGACCTCCCGTGGGACGCATCCTCCTACGAGCAGTACTTC. Encoded protein: CASKDLPWDASSYEQYF. The chain couples TRBV2 to TRBJ2-7; perhaps D is TRBD1 or TRBD2 (5 bases each). This CDR3 spans 17 amino acids. V dropped 7 bases and J dropped 0 bases, with 22 bases sitting between them. CDR1 and CDR2 from the germline V gene are SNHLY and FYNNEI.

This clonotype was recorded at least ten times. V usage is TRBV12-3 or TRBV12-4 and J usage is TRBJ2-1, with TRBD1 as a possible D gene (6 bases). V was clipped by 0 bases and J by 4 bases, with 10 bases between them. The CDR3 covers 15 residues. The CDR3 here is CASSLAQQGYNEQFF. Written as DNA, the CDR3 is TGTGCCAGCAGTTTAGCGCAACAGGGATACAATGAGCAGTTCTTC.

The chain recombines TRBV20-1 with TRBJ2-5; no clear D gene. The V gene lost 1 base and the J gene lost 2 bases, with 11 bases spanning the gap. The CDR3 runs 14 residues. Germline V lookup: CDR1 DFQATT, CDR2 SNEGSKA (reference sequence). CDR3 residues: CSARVIGRQETQYF. DNA for the CDR3: TGCAGTGCTAGAGTAATTGGCCGACAAGAGACCCAGTACTTC.

V and J are TRBV5-1 and TRBJ2-2; D is tentatively TRBD1 or TRBD2 (6 bases each). Germline-derived CDR1 and CDR2 are SGHRS and YFSETQ. The CDR3 has 14 amino acids. V was pared by 4 bases and J by 4 bases, with 11 bases between. In DNA, the CDR3 is TGCGCCAGCAGCCCCGAGGGGGGCACCGGGGAGCTGTTTTTT. Amino acid sequence: CASSPEGGTGELFF. Variable domain in full (rest from reference TRBV5-1 and TRBJ2-2): KAGVTQTPRYLIKTRGQQVTLSCSPISGHRSVSWYQQTPGQGLQFLFEYFSETQRNKGNFPGRFSGRQFSNSRSEMNVSTLELGDSALYLCASSPEGGTGELFFGEGSRLTVL.

This clonotype showed up many times. V and J are TRBV12-3 or TRBV12-4 and TRBJ2-1; the D gene is possibly TRBD2 (5 bases). With 7 bases removed from V and 3 bases from J, the gap between germline ends came to 16 bases. There are 15 residues in the CDR3. The CDR3 loop is CASNNEGQSYNEQFF. The DNA of the CDR3 is TGTGCCAGCAACAACGAGGGCCAAAGCTACAATGAGCAGTTCTTC.

The rearrangement uses TRBV10-1 and TRBJ2-7; D uncertain. Germline CDR1 WNHNN, CDR2 SYGVQD (reference sequence). The V gene lost 3 bases and the J gene lost 2 bases, with 8 bases spanning the gap. The CDR3 sequence is 13 residues long. This CDR3 is CASSDTPTYEQYF. The CDR3 nucleotides read TGCGCCAGCAGTGATACACCTACCTACGAGCAGTACTTC.

This sequence joins TRBV5-1 and TRBJ2-2, with TRBD1 as a possible D gene (6 bases). Germline lookup yields CDR1 SGHRS and CDR2 YFSETQ. Trimming stripped 0 bases from V and 5 bases from J, with 14 bases between. The CDR3 contains 16 residues. CDR3 sequence: CASSLGPPRGTGELFF. As DNA, the CDR3 is TGCGCCAGCAGCTTGGGCCCGCCTAGGGGGACCGGGGAGCTGTTTTTT. Full variable domain (remainder filled in from reference TRBV5-1 and TRBJ2-2): KAGVTQTPRYLIKTRGQQVTLSCSPISGHRSVSWYQQTPGQGLQFLFEYFSETQRNKGNFPGRFSGRQFSNSRSEMNVSTLELGDSALYLCASSLGPPRGTGELFFGEGSRLTVL.